One and the same sample provided the 4 T cell receptor beta chains below, sequenced in a study of blood T cell repertoires in COVID-19. Measured with immunoSEQ multiplex PCR; TCRdb has only the in-frame clones, and not every one. The profile shows some 200,000 clones, 84% of them singletons. Sequencing input: peripheral blood. These receptors were obtained from a woman aged 40 to 50 who had recovered from COVID-19.

The V and J genes are TRBV11-2 and TRBJ2-7, with D uncertain. The CDR3 length is 10 residues. From germline, CDR1 is SGHAT and CDR2 FQNNGV. The V end lost 5 bases, the J end lost 4 bases, and 3 bases lay between the germline ends. The CDR3 here is CASSPYEQYF. The CDR3 DNA sequence: TGTGCCAGCAGCCCATACGAGCAGTACTTC.

The J gene is TRBJ2-3, the V gene TRBV4-1; no firm D call. Germline loops: CDR1 MGHRA, CDR2 YSYEKL. Trimming stripped 0 bases from V and 4 bases from J, with 5 bases between. This CDR3 has 13 amino acids. The CDR3 here is CASSQDRSDTQYF. DNA for the CDR3: TGCGCCAGCAGCCAAGATAGATCAGATACGCAGTATTTT.

This sequence joins TRBV3-1 (or the pseudogene TRBV3-2) and TRBJ2-2, with TRBD1 matching over 7 bases. Germline assignment: CDR1 LGHDT and CDR2 YNNKEL (reference sequence). V was pared by 3 bases and J by 7 bases, with 5 bases of the junction left unmatched. CDR3 length equals 14 residues. The CDR3 region is CASSQGTVIGELFF. The CDR3 DNA sequence: TGTGCCAGCAGCCAGGGGACAGTTATCGGGGAGCTGTTTTTT.

V is TRBV7-9 and J is TRBJ2-3, with D tentatively TRBD1 (6 bases). Trimming removed 1 base from V and 5 bases from J, with 13 bases in between. This CDR3 has 15 residues. In germline, CDR1 is SEHNR, CDR2 FQNEAQ (reference sequence). CDR3 loop: CASSLELGARDTQYF. CDR3 DNA: TGTGCCAGCAGCTTAGAACTGGGGGCTAGAGATACGCAGTATTTT.